This T cell receptor beta chain originates from a study of shared clonotypes between healthy human individuals. The study's findings and limits: It was the non-shared clonotypes that had lower generation probabilities than clonotypes shared by all four donors.

On this clone itself: Its antigen remains unknown.

Assay used: immunoSEQ multiplex PCR; TCRdb lists only in-frame clones, some missing. This table holds over a million clones, more than 75% found once. Germline loops: CDR1 MNHNS, CDR2 SASEGT. The CDR3 is made up of 15 amino acids. V was clipped by 4 bases and J by 3 bases, with 16 bases between them. This sequence originates from a man aged 18 to 30 in good health. Some clones in this sample may be carry-over from other donors' samples. The chain employs TRBV6-1 and TRBJ2-7; D is perhaps TRBD2 (7 bases). The sample comprised memory CD4+ T cells from PBMCs. As for subset: CD45RA-negative fraction. CDR3 sequence reads: CASSGGGTRGYEQYF. DNA of the CDR3: TGTGCCAGCAGTGGGGGGGGCACCCGAGGCTACGAGCAGTACTTC.